These 26 T cell receptor beta chains share one sample of origin, sequenced in a study of vaccination and CD4 T cells after COVID-19. Sample treatment: approximately nine-day PBMC culture with coronavirus spike peptide pools or control peptides (ViraFEST assay). Sequencing of cultured CD4+ T cell DNA used the Oncomine TCR Beta short-read assay. Using its own MiXCR run on the PCR reads, TCRdb lists one record per CDR3 protein. Of 15,000 or so distinct CDR3 sequences listed, 36% are singletons. No antigens are known for them. Sequenced sample: cultured CD4+ T cells from blood. The receptors derive from a human donor with COVID-19.

V is TRBV28 and J is TRBJ1-5; a weak D match, TRBD1 (5 bases). The CDR3 covers 14 residues. Germline V gene data show CDR1 as MDHEN and CDR2 as SYDVKM. With 3 bases removed from V and 5 bases from J, the gap between germline ends came to 11 bases. CDR3 protein: CASSFLQGDQPQHF. In nucleotides, the CDR3 is TGTGCCAGCAGTTTCCTGCAGGGTGATCAGCCCCAGCATTTT.

This clonotype was seen only a few times. The V call is TRBV27, the J call TRBJ2-3; D may be TRBD2 (6 bases). In germline, CDR1 is MNHEY, CDR2 SMNVEV (reference sequence). CDR3 size: 13 residues. V was trimmed by 6 bases and J by 5 bases, leaving 12 bases between them. The CDR3 DNA is TGTGCCAGCAGGGTCGGGGGTTTAGATACGCAGTATTTT. Translation: CASRVGGLDTQYF.

The rearrangement joins TRBV6-2 or TRBV6-3 to TRBJ2-7; D tentatively fits TRBD1 or TRBD2 (7 bases each). Trimming pared 1 base from V and 4 bases from J, leaving 11 bases between. This CDR3 has 14 residues. From germline, CDR1 is MNHEY and CDR2 SVGEGT. The CDR3 bases are TGTGCCAGCAGTTACTTCAGGGGGGGATACGAGCAGTACTTC. The encoded protein is CASSYFRGGYEQYF.

This clonotype was counted between two and nine times. The chain employs TRBV6-1 and TRBJ2-7; D is ambiguous. The CDR3 totals 14 residues. Germline loops: CDR1 MNHNS, CDR2 SASEGT. Trimming cost V 6 bases and J 3 bases, with 15 bases left between them. CDR3 residues: CASSTPDGHYEQYF. CDR3 DNA sequence: TGTGCCAGCAGCACCCCGGACGGCCACTACGAGCAGTACTTC.

This clonotype was counted between two and nine times. The chain is built from TRBV2 and TRBJ1-1; D is unclear. This CDR3 has 12 amino acids. Trimming took off 8 bases at V and 6 bases at J, with 13 bases between the two ends. Germline V gene lookup returns CDR1 SNHLY and CDR2 FYNNEI. The CDR3 nucleotides are TGTGCCAGCTCTCCCAGGCCCCCTGAAGCTTTCTTT. It translates to CASSPRPPEAFF.

This rearrangement joins TRBV12-3 or TRBV12-4 to TRBJ1-2; 10 bases fit TRBD1. This CDR3 has 13 residues. J was trimmed by 8 bases and V by 7 bases; bases with no gene match: 7. The chain's CDR3 is CASTGDRGTGYTF. The CDR3 DNA is TGTGCCAGCACCGGGGACAGGGGTACAGGCTACACCTTC.

The rearrangement uses TRBV6-5 and TRBJ1-2; 7 bases fit TRBD1. The V gene's germline CDR1 is MNHEY and CDR2 SVGAGI. Trimming took 2 bases from V and 7 from J; bases not matched to a gene: 4. The CDR3 is made up of 13 amino acids. CDR3 bases: TGTGCCAGCAGTTACGACAGGGCGACTGGCTACACCTTC. Protein sequence: CASSYDRATGYTF.

This clonotype was counted a few times. The J gene is TRBJ1-5, the V gene TRBV7-2; a weak D match, TRBD1 (5 bases). Germline values: CDR1 SGHTA, CDR2 FQGNSA. Trimming removed 5 bases at V and 5 bases at J, with 16 bases between. CDR3 length equals 15 residues. The DNA for the CDR3 is TGTGCCAGCAGCCCGGGGACGGTGAAAGATCAGCCCCAGCATTTT. Its protein is CASSPGTVKDQPQHF.

This clonotype was seen a single time. The rearrangement links TRBV18 to TRBJ2-7; 8 nucleotides agree with TRBD1. Germline-derived CDR1 and CDR2 are KGHSH and LQKENI. V lost 3 bases to trimming and J lost 3 bases; unmatched junction nucleotides: 7. This CDR3 has 15 residues. Here the CDR3 DNA reads TGTGCCAGCTCACCCGGACAGGGAAGTGGCTACGAGCAGTACTTC. As protein: CASSPGQGSGYEQYF.

A few counts support this clonotype. The chain uses TRBV11-2 and TRBJ2-5; the D gene is possibly TRBD1 (5 bases). Germline CDR1 SGHAT, CDR2 FQNNGV. The germline V and J ends were trimmed by 1 base and 5 bases, with 8 bases remaining between them. The CDR3 contains 13 residues. This CDR3 is CASSLGRVETQYF. DNA of the CDR3: TGTGCCAGCAGCTTAGGCAGGGTTGAGACCCAGTACTTC.

The chain links TRBV20-1 to TRBJ2-6; D call uncertain. CDR3 length: 12 residues. V lost 6 bases to trimming and J lost 1 base, with 4 bases between them. CDR1 is DFQATT, CDR2 SNEGSKA, per germline (reference sequence). This CDR3 is CSAGSGANVLTF. The CDR3 coding sequence is TGCAGTGCAGGGTCTGGGGCCAACGTCCTGACTTTC.

Sample share makes this clonotype large. J is TRBJ2-2 and V is TRBV19; weak D call: TRBD1 (6 bases). The CDR3 consists of 15 residues. Germline assignment: CDR1 LNHDA and CDR2 SQIVND (reference sequence). The germline V and J ends were trimmed by 9 bases and 4 bases, with 18 bases remaining between them. DNA of the CDR3: TGTGCCAGCGGGAAACGACAGGCGCGCACCGGGGAGCTGTTTTTT. Encoded protein: CASGKRQARTGELFF.

The chain combines TRBV18 with TRBJ2-2, with TRBD2 identical over 8 bases. This CDR3 is built from 15 residues. The trim removed 1 base at V and 6 bases at J, leaving 4 bases unmatched. Germline CDR1 reads KGHSH; CDR2 reads LQKENI. As DNA, the CDR3 is TGTGCCAGCTCACCACTAGCGGGGACGTCCGGGGAGCTGTTTTTT. Amino acid sequence: CASSPLAGTSGELFF.

This chain uses TRBV28 with TRBJ1-1; tentative D call: TRBD1 (5 bases). This CDR3 spans 15 amino acids. Looked up from germline, CDR1 is MDHEN and CDR2 is SYDVKM. Trimming shortened V by 5 bases and J by 2 bases, and 15 bases separated the two germline ends. The CDR3 DNA reads as TGTGCCAGCAGTCACCGGGCCAGGGCTAACACTGAAGCTTTCTTT. Its protein is CASSHRARANTEAFF.

This clonotype was recorded a few times. This chain connects TRBV7-9 to TRBJ1-5; D may be TRBD1 (6 bases). This CDR3 contains 13 residues. Germline CDR1 and CDR2: SEHNR and FQNEAQ (reference sequence). Trimming removed 3 bases from V and 6 bases from J, with 9 bases in between. CDR3 in amino acids: CASSLGAGQPQHF. In DNA, the CDR3 is TGTGCCAGCAGCTTGGGGGCGGGTCAGCCCCAGCATTTT. The variable domain in full, completed from reference TRBV7-9 and TRBJ1-5, reads DTGVSQNPRHKITKRGQNVTFRCDPISEHNRLYWYRQTLGQGPEFLTYFQNEAQLEKSRLLSDRFSAERPKGSFSTLEIQRTEQGDSAMYLCASSLGAGQPQHFGDGTRLSIL.

This clonotype was seen a handful of times. Written as DNA, the CDR3 is TGCAGTGCTAGCCAATACGGGGCTCCAGATCAGCCCCAGCATTTT. This sequence encodes CSASQYGAPDQPQHF. The chain carries TRBV20-1 and TRBJ1-5; tentative D call: TRBD1 (5 bases). Germline V gene sequence: CDR1 DFQATT, CDR2 SNEGSKA (reference sequence). The V end was cut by 3 bases, the J end by 5 bases, with 17 bases between. There are 15 residues in the CDR3.

This clonotype has a handful of counts. One end of the junction varies from germline; a read error may be responsible. The chain is built from TRBV14 and TRBJ1-1; D perhaps matches TRBD1 (6 bases). The CDR3 is 15 residues long. CDR1 and CDR2 (germline): SGHDN, FVKESK. The CDR3 DNA reads TGTGCCAGCGGACCGGGATTGGGCAGGGGCACTGAGGCTTTCTTT. Encoded protein: CASGPGLGRGTEAFF.

The CDR3 nucleotides are TGTGCCAGCAGTTCCCGAGGGCCGGGAGATACGCAGTATTTT. The encoded protein is CASSSRGPGDTQYF. The rearrangement links TRBV12-3 or TRBV12-4 to TRBJ2-3, with D possibly TRBD2 on 5 matching bases. V lost 4 bases to trimming and J lost 5 bases, with 13 bases between them. The CDR3 consists of 14 residues.

This clonotype was counted between two and nine times. The chain is built from TRBV25-1 and TRBJ1-2; perhaps TRBD1 as D (5 bases). V lost 5 bases, J lost 7 bases, and 20 bases lay in between. From germline, CDR1 is MGHDK and CDR2 SYGVNS. The CDR3 covers 15 residues. DNA of the CDR3: TGTGCCAGCAGTATCCCCGGGACCCCTGTGGGTGGCTACACCTTC. This encodes CASSIPGTPVGGYTF.

This clonotype appeared a few times. CDR3 bases: TGTGCCAGCAGTTATAGGGGAACTGGAAACACCATATATTTT. Protein: CASSYRGTGNTIYF. The chain links TRBV6-5 to TRBJ1-3; tentatively, D is TRBD1 (5 bases). V was shortened by 3 bases and J by 2 bases, with 8 bases between the two germline ends. The CDR3 runs to 14 residues. From germline, CDR1 is MNHEY and CDR2 SVGAGI.

The chain carries TRBV12-3 or TRBV12-4 and TRBJ1-4; 8 nucleotides agree with TRBD1. With V trimmed by 5 bases and J by 5 bases, 16 bases remained unmatched. The length of the CDR3 is 18 residues. The CDR3 loop reads CASSPHFAGQDRNEKLFF. The CDR3 DNA reads as TGTGCCAGCAGTCCTCATTTCGCGGGACAGGATAGGAATGAAAAACTGTTTTTT.

Written as DNA, the CDR3 is TGTGCCAGCGGACTAGCGGGGGTGACAGATACGCAGTATTTT. It is translated as CASGLAGVTDTQYF. The chain couples TRBV7-9 to TRBJ2-3, with 13 bases lining up with TRBD2. This CDR3 comprises 14 residues. CDR1 is SEHNR, CDR2 FQNEAQ, per germline (reference sequence). The V segment lost 8 bases and the J segment 3 bases; nucleotides outside the gene matches: 2.

This chain links TRBV25-1 with TRBJ2-5, with TRBD1 identical over 10 bases. Unmatched junction bases numbered 6, after V lost 4 bases and J lost 1 base. CDR1 and CDR2 (germline): MGHDK, SYGVNS. The CDR3 covers 16 residues. The CDR3 spells CASSAWTGGIQETQYF. As DNA, the CDR3 is TGTGCCAGCAGTGCATGGACAGGGGGGATCCAAGAGACCCAGTACTTC. Based on the CDR3 plus reference TRBV25-1 and TRBJ2-5, the full variable domain is EADIYQTPRYLVIGTGKKITLECSQTMGHDKMYWYQQDPGMELHLIHYSYGVNSTEKGDLSSESTVSRIRTEHFPLTLESARPSHTSQYLCASSAWTGGIQETQYFGPGTRLLVL.

This sequence joins TRBV7-3 and TRBJ2-3; D is unresolved. V shed 5 bases and J shed 4 bases, with 19 bases lying between them. The CDR3 spans 16 residues. Germline assignment: CDR1 SGHTA and CDR2 FQGTGA. The CDR3 protein is CASSPSVSSGSDTQYF. CDR3 sequence (DNA): TGTGCCAGCAGCCCCTCCGTTAGCTCAGGCTCAGATACGCAGTATTTT. Full variable domain (remainder filled in from reference TRBV7-3 and TRBJ2-3): GAGVSQTPSNKVTEKGKYVELRCDPISGHTALYWYRQSLGQGPEFLIYFQGTGAADDSGLPNDRFFAVRPEGSVSTLKIQRTERGDSAVYLCASSPSVSSGSDTQYFGPGTRLTVL.

This clonotype was found a few times. This sequence joins TRBV30 and TRBJ1-6; perhaps TRBD1 as D (5 bases). CDR3 size: 16 residues. Trimming removed 0 bases from V and 6 bases from J, with 15 bases in between. In germline, CDR1 is GTSNPN, CDR2 SVGIG (reference sequence). This CDR3 is CAWSVRGRVVNSPLHF. CDR3 sequence (DNA): TGTGCCTGGAGTGTACGGGGCAGAGTAGTTAATTCACCCCTCCACTTT.

This clonotype was observed a handful of times. The chain couples TRBV6-1 to TRBJ1-5; TRBD1 aligns across 7 bases. The CDR3 is 14 residues long. Germline-derived CDR1 and CDR2 are MNHNS and SASEGT. V lost 8 bases, J lost 0 bases, and 4 bases stayed unmatched. The CDR3 spells CASRQGDSNQPQHF. In DNA form, the CDR3 reads TGTGCCAGCCGTCAGGGGGATAGCAATCAGCCCCAGCATTTT.